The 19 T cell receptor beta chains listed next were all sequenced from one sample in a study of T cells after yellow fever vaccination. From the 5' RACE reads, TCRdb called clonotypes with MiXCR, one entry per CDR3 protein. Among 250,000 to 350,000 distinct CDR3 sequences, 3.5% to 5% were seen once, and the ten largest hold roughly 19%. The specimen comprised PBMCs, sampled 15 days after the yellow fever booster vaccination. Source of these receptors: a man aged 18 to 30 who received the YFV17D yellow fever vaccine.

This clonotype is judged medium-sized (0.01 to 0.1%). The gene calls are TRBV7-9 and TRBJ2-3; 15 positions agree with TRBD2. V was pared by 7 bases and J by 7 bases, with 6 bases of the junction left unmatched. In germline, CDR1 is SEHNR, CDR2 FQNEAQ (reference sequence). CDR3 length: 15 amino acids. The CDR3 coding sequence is TGTGCCAGCACCTTGGGGACTAGCGGGAGGCATACGCAGTATTTT. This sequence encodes CASTLGTSGRHTQYF.

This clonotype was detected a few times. The chain's CDR3 is CASSRQGSEAFF. Written as DNA, the CDR3 is TGTGCCAGCAGCCGACAGGGGTCTGAAGCTTTCTTT. The chain is built from TRBV6-1 and TRBJ1-1; 8 positions agree with TRBD1. Germline V gene lookup returns CDR1 MNHNS and CDR2 SASEGT. V was pared by 6 bases and J by 6 bases, with 3 bases of the junction left unmatched. The CDR3 totals 12 residues.

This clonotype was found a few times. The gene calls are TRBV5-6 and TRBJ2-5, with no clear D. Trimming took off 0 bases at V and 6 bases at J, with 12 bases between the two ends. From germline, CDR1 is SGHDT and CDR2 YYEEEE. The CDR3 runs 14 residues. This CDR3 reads CASSLGSLLQTQYF. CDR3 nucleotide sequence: TGTGCCAGCAGCTTGGGCAGTCTCCTTCAGACCCAGTACTTC.

For the CDR3, the DNA is TGTGCCAGCACCCTCTACTCGCAAGAGACCCAGTACTTC. Translation gives CASTLYSQETQYF. The chain employs TRBV6-1 and TRBJ2-5; D remains unclear. V lost 7 bases to trimming and J lost 2 bases, with 11 bases between them. CDR3 length: 13 residues. In germline, CDR1 is MNHNS, CDR2 SASEGT.

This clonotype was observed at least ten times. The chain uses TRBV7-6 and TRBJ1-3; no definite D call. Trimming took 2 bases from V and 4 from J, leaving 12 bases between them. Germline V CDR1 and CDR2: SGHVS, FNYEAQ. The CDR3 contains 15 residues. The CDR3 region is CASSLTGPSGNTIYF. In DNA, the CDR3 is TGTGCCAGCAGCTTAACCGGGCCCTCGGGAAACACCATATATTTT.

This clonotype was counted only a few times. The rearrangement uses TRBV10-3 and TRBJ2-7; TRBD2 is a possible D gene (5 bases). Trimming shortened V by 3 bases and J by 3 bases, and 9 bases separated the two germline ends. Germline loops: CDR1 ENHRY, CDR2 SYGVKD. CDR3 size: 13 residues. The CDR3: CAISDQRVYEQYV. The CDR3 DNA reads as TGTGCCATCAGTGACCAGAGGGTCTACGAGCAGTACGTC.

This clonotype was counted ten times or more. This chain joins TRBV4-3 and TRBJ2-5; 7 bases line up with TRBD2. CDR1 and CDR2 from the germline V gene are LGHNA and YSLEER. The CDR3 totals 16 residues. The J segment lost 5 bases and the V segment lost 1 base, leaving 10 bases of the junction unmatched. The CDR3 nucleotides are TGCGCCAGCAGCCAAGGAGCCTTGCTAGCGGAGGAGACCCAGTACTTC. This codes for CASSQGALLAEETQYF.

As DNA, the CDR3 is TGTGCCAGCAGCTCCGAGACTATGCTAGCCAAAAACATTCAGTACTTC. It specifies CASSSETMLAKNIQYF. The chain is built from TRBV7-2 and TRBJ2-4, with a tentative D call TRBD2 (5 bases). In germline, CDR1 is SGHTA, CDR2 FQGNSA. V lost 4 bases and J 0 bases, leaving 13 bases between the germline ends. The CDR3 runs 16 residues. The complete variable domain, with remaining parts taken from reference TRBV7-2 and TRBJ2-4, reads GAGVSQSPSNKVTEKGKDVELRCDPISGHTALYWYRQSLGQGLEFLIYFQGNSAPDKSGLPSDRFSAERTGGSVSTLTIQRTQQEDSAVYLCASSSETMLAKNIQYFGAGTRLSVL.

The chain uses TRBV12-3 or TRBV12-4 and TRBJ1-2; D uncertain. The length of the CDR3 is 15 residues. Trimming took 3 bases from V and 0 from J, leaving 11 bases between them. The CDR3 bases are TGTGCCAGCAGTTTCGGGATGGGAACTAACTATGGCTACACCTTC. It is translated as CASSFGMGTNYGYTF.

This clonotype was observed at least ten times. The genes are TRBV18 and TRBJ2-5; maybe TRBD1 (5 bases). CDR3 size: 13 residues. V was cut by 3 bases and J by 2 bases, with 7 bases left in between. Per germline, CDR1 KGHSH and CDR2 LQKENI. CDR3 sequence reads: CASSPDSQETQYF. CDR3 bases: TGTGCCAGCTCACCCGACAGTCAAGAGACCCAGTACTTC.

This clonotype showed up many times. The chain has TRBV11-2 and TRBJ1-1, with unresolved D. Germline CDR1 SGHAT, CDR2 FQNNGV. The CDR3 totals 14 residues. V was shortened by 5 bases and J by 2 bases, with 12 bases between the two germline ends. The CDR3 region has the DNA TGTGCCAGCAGCCCTGGACGGGGTAACACTGAAGCTTTCTTT. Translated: CASSPGRGNTEAFF. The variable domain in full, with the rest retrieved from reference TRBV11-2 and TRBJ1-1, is EAGVAQSPRYKIIEKRQSVAFWCNPISGHATLYWYQQILGQGPKLLIQFQNNGVVDDSQLPKDRFSAERLKGVDSTLKIQPAKLEDSAVYLCASSPGRGNTEAFFGQGTRLTVV.

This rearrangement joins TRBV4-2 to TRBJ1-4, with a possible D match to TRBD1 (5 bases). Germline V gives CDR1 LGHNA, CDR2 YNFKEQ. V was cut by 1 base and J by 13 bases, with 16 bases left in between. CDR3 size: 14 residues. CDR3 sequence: CASSQAAGGTGLFF. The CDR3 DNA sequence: TGTGCCAGCAGCCAAGCCGCCGGCGGGACTGGACTGTTTTTT.

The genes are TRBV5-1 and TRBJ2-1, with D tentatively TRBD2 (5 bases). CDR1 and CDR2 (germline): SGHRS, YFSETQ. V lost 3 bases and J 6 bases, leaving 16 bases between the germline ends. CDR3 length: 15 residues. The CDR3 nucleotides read TGCGCCAGCAGCTCAGATACCGGGGTGATCAATGAGCAGTTCTTC. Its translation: CASSSDTGVINEQFF.

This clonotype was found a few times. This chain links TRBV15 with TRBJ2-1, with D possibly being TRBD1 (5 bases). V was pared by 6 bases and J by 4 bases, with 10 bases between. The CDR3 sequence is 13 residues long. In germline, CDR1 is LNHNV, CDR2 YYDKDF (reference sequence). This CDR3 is CATSRQIYNEQFF. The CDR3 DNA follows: TGTGCCACCAGTCGACAGATATACAATGAGCAGTTCTTC.

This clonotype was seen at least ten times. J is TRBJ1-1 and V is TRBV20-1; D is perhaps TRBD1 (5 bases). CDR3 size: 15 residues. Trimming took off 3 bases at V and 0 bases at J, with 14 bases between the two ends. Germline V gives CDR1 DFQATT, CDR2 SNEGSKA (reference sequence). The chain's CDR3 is CSASYASRVNTEAFF. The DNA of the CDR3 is TGCAGTGCTAGCTACGCAAGCAGGGTGAACACTGAAGCTTTCTTT.

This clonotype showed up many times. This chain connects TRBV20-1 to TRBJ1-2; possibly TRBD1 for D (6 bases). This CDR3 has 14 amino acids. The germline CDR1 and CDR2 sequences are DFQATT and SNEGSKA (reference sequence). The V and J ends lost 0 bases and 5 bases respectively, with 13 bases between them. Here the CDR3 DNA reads TGCAGTGCTAGAGATGCCGGGGGGCCATATGGCTACACCTTC. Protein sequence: CSARDAGGPYGYTF.

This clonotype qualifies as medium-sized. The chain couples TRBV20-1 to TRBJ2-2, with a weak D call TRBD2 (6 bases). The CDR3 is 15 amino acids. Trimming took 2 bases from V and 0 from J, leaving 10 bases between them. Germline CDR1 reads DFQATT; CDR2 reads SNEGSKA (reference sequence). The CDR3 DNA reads TGCAGTGCTAGACTACGGGGGACGAACACCGGGGAGCTGTTTTTT. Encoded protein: CSARLRGTNTGELFF.

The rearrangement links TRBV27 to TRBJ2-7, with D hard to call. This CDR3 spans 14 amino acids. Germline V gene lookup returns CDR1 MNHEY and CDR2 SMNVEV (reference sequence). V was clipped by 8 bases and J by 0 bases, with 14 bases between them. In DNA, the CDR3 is TGTGCCAGCCGTAGTGAGGATAACTCCTACGAGCAGTACGTC. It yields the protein CASRSEDNSYEQYV.

The DNA for the CDR3 is TGTGCCAGCAGCTCCCCCGGGGGGCAGGTGGAAACCTCTGGGGCCAACGTCCTGACTTTC. Amino acid sequence: CASSSPGGQVETSGANVLTF. The chain uses TRBV9 and TRBJ2-6, with D perhaps matching TRBD2 (7 bases). This CDR3 has 20 residues. The V and J ends lost 4 bases and 0 bases respectively, with 23 bases between them. Germline values: CDR1 SGDLS, CDR2 YYNGEE.